This T cell receptor beta chain was obtained from a study of T cell responses to AZD1222 COVID-19 vaccine. Study-level results: The study identified only six AZD1222 recipients as seropositive at baseline. The study found Spike-specific TCR breadth and depth rose after two AZD1222 doses. CD4 TCRs covered the whole spike, strongest at regions 160-218 and 743-854.

Germline V lookup: CDR1 LNHDA, CDR2 SQIVND (reference sequence). The CDR3 consists of 12 residues. V was pared by 4 bases and J by 9 bases, with 10 bases between. Sequencing was performed with immunoSEQ multiplex PCR; in TCRdb, only in-frame clones are kept and a portion is missing. The sample yields 150,000 to 200,000 clones, 94% seen once. Of note for this clone: The antigen is undetermined.

The sequence derives from an adult in good health. The V and J genes are TRBV19 and TRBJ1-3; D is undetermined. The sample consisted of peripheral blood, taken on day 0 of AZD1222 vaccination. The CDR3 here is CASSTTLGTIYF. CDR3 in DNA: TGTGCCAGTAGTACTACCTTGGGCACCATATATTTT.